This T cell receptor (beta chain) was observed in a study of blood T cell repertoires in COVID-19. CDR1 is SGHAT, CDR2 FQNNGV, per germline. CDR3 length equals 14 residues. Trimming took 1 base from V and 6 from J, leaving 9 bases between them. Sequenced by immunoSEQ multiplex PCR; TCRdb stores in-frame clones only, minus some. Altogether a few hundred thousand clones are present, approximately 88% being singletons, with the ten largest covering more than 7.5%. This clone was seen a single time. The clonotype comes from a man younger than 35 with active or convalescent COVID-19. The sample taken for sequencing was peripheral blood. The chain has TRBV11-2 and TRBJ2-2; a possible D gene is TRBD2 (5 bases). CDR3 loop: CASSLGGGPGELFF. In nucleotides, the CDR3 is TGTGCCAGCAGCTTAGGTGGAGGACCCGGGGAGCTGTTTTTT.